This TCR beta chain stems from a study of T cell responses to AZD1222 COVID-19 vaccine (dated by TCRdb to the early 2020s). Concerning the study at large: AZD1222 recipients with second doses at about 4 weeks or about 12 weeks were pooled, because spike-specific TCR depth and breadth did not differ between schedules. TCR sequencing was performed for roughly 250 trial participants, of whom some 200 were given two doses of AZD1222 and around 26 were given two doses of MenACWY control vaccine. Trial participants were enrolled by age into 18-55, 56-69 and 70-plus year subgroups, with around 140, 26 and 57 TCR-sequenced participants respectively.

From the germline V gene, CDR1 is MDHEN and CDR2 is SYDVKM. The CDR3 runs 16 amino acids, cysteine and phenylalanine included. CDR3 DNA is the only sequence kept; it has 48 bases, read in frame from the first base. V gives up 5 bases and J gives up 1 base, and the segment between their germline ends measures 16 bases. The CDR3 regions of human TCRbeta chains were subjected to immunosequencing. The original methods were these. TCRs in the repertoires were matched against a reference library of SARS-CoV-2-specific TCRs that had been generated with the MIRA antigen-specificity platform. Breadth meant the fraction of unique TCRs that were SARS-CoV-2-associated, whereas depth meant the fraction of total T cells that were SARS-CoV-2-associated. Using the MIRA data, each spike-specific TCR was assigned both to the spike region to which the TCR was reactive and to a CD4 or CD8 class. Log10-transformed breadth and depth values were compared by one-way ANOVA with Sidak's multiple comparisons tests. As stored in TCRdb, this immuneACCESS dataset retains in-frame rearrangements with V and J assigned. A fraction of the clones does not appear; measured against another copy, unresolved V genes explain less than half of the discrepancy, and the remainder lacks a known reason. The V and J calls and clone size are taken from that table; D and trimming were inferred from the DNA. This sample gives 110,000 to 150,000 clones in total; roughly 89% of them show up just once. The ten top clones hold approximately 1.5% of the sample.

Overall study outcomes, separate from this receptor: Participants were mostly white British, with more females than males. The authors suggested clonal diversity may have been underestimated. Because no day 14 peak-response samples were available, repertoires were characterized only after the peak T cell response. After two AZD1222 doses, spike-specific TCR breadth and depth were significantly higher than at day 0 and than in MenACWY recipients. The vaccine-associated CD4 TCRs covered the entire spike protein, and the dominant responses fell in regions 160-218 and 743-854. Reportedly, almost half of the unique spike-specific TCRs recognized epitopes lying outside the regions that are mutated in the B.1.351 and B.1.1.7 variants. Conclusions about previously exposed vaccinees are limited because only six or seven AZD1222 recipients were SARS-CoV-2 seropositive at baseline. The 56-69-year group was small, and its depth increase did not reach significance, likely because of low power.

The sample's time point label, decoded: baseline before first vaccination. The vaccinee samples were drawn from two UK trials, COV001 and COV002, one of which was a single-blind randomized controlled phase 2/3 trial testing AZD1222 (ChAdOx1 nCoV-19) in healthy adults. For TCRbeta chain sequencing, PBMC samples were collected from trial participants at day 0 and at day 28 after the second dose. To note about this clone: Its antigen is currently not known. No base qualities exist here, and no much larger clone lies one base off it.

This TCR came from an adult in good health. The source material was peripheral blood, sampled on day 0 of AZD1222 vaccination. The sequence joins TRBV28 to TRBJ2-3, with TRBD2 perhaps the D gene, on 6 matching bases. Read as DNA, the sequence is TGTGCCAGCAGTCCATGGGGGGACTCGGGCACAGATACGCAGTATTTT. This is translated as CASSPWGDSGTDTQYF. The CDR3, completed at both ends by the reference TRBV28 and TRBJ2-3 genes, gives the full variable domain DVKVTQSSRYLVKRTGEKVFLECVQDMDHENMFWYRQDPGLGLRLIYFSYDVKMKEKGDIPEGYSVSREKKERFSLILESASTNQTSMYLCASSPWGDSGTDTQYFGPGTRLTVL.